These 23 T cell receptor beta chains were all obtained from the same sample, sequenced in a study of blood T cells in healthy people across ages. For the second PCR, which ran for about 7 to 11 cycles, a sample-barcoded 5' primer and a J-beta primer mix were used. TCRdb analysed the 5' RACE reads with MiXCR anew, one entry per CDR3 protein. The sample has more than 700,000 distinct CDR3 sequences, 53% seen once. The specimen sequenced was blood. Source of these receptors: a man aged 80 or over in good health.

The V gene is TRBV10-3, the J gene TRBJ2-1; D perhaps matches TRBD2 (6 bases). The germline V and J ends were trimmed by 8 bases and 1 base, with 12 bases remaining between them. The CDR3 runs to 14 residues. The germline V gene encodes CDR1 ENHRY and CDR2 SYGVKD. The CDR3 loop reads CAISPGRSYNEQFF. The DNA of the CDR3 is TGTGCCATCTCCCCGGGGAGGTCCTACAATGAGCAGTTCTTC.

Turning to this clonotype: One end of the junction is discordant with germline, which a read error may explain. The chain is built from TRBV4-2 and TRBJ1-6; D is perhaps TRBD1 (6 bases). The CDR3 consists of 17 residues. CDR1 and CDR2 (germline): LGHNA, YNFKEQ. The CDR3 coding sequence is TGTGTCAGCAGCCAAGGACACATCGGGGGCCAAAATTCACCCCTCCACTTT. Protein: CVSSQGHIGGQNSPLHF.

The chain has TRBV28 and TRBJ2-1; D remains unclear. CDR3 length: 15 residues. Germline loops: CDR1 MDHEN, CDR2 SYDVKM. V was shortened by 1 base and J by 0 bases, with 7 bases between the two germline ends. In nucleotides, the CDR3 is TGTGCCAGCAGTTTATCCGTTCCCTCCTACAATGAGCAGTTCTTC. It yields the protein CASSLSVPSYNEQFF.

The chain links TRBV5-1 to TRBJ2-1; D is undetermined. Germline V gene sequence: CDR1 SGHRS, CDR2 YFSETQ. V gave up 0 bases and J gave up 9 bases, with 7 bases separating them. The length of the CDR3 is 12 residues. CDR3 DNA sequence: TGCGCCAGCAGCTTGGATTGGAGTGAGCAGTTCTTC. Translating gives CASSLDWSEQFF.

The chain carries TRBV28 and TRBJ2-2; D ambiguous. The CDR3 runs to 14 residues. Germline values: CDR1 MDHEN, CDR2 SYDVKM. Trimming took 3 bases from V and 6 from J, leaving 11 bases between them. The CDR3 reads CASSFTSASGELFF. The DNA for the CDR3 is TGTGCCAGCAGTTTTACCAGTGCCTCCGGGGAGCTGTTTTTT.

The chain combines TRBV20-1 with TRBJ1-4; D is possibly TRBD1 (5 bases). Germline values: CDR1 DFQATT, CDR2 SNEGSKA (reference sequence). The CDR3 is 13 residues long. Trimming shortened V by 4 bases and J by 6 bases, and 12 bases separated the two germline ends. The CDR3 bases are TGCAGTGCTACCTTGGGGACCGATGAAAAACTGTTTTTT. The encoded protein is CSATLGTDEKLFF.

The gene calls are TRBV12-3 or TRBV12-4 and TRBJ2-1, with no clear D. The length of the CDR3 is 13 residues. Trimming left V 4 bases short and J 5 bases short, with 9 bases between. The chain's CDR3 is CASSWSNNNEQFF. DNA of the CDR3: TGTGCCAGCAGTTGGTCCAACAACAATGAGCAGTTCTTC.

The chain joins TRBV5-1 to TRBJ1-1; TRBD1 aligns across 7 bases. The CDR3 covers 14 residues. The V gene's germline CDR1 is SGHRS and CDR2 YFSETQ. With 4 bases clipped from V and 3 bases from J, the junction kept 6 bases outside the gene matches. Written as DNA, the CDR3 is TGCGCCAGCAGCACTGACAGGGCTTACACTGAAGCTTTCTTT. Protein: CASSTDRAYTEAFF. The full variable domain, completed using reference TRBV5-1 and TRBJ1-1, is KAGVTQTPRYLIKTRGQQVTLSCSPISGHRSVSWYQQTPGQGLQFLFEYFSETQRNKGNFPGRFSGRQFSNSRSEMNVSTLELGDSALYLCASSTDRAYTEAFFGQGTRLTVV.

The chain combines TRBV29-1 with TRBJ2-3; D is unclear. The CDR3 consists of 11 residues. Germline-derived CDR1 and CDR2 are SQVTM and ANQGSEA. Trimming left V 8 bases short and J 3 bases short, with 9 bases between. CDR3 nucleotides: TGCAGCACAAAAAAGACAGATACGCAGTATTTT. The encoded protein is CSTKKTDTQYF.

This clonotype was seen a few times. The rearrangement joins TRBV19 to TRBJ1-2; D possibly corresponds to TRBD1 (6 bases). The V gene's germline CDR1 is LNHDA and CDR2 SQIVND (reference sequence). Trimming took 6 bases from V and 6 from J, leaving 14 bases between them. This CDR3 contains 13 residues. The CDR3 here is CASRYQGMDGYTF. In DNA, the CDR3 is TGTGCCAGTAGGTATCAGGGGATGGATGGCTACACCTTC.

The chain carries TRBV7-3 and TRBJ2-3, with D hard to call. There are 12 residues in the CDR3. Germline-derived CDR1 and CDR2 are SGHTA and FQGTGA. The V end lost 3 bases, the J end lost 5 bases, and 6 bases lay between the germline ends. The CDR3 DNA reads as TGTGCCAGCAGCTTTACTAAAGATACGCAGTATTTT. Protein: CASSFTKDTQYF.

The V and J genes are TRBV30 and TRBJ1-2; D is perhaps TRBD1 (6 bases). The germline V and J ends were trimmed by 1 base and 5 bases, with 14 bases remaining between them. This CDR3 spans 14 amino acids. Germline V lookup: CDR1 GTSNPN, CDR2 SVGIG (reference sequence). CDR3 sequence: CAWSEQGRGYGYTF. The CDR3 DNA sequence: TGTGCCTGGAGTGAACAGGGAAGGGGTTATGGCTACACCTTC. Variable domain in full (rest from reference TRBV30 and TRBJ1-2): SQTIHQWPATLVQPVGSPLSLECTVEGTSNPNLYWYRQAAGRGLQLLFYSVGIGQISSEVPQNLSASRPQDRQFILSSKKLLLSDSGFYLCAWSEQGRGYGYTFGSGTRLTVV.

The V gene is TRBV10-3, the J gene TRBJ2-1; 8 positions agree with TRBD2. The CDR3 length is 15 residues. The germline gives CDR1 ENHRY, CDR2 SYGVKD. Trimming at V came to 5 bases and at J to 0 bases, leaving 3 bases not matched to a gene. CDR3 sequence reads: CAISFSGDSYNEQFF. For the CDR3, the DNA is TGTGCCATCAGTTTTAGCGGGGACTCCTACAATGAGCAGTTCTTC.

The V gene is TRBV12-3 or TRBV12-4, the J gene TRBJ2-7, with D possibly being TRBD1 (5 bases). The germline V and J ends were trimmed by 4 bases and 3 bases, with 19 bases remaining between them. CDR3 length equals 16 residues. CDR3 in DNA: TGTGCCAGCAGTTCCGTTCCCCCGCAGGGTATCTACGAGCAGTACTTC. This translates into CASSSVPPQGIYEQYF.

This chain's CDR3 is CASSPTSGVPSETQYF. The CDR3 DNA reads TGCGCCAGCAGCCCCACTAGCGGGGTCCCAAGCGAGACCCAGTACTTC. The chain employs TRBV5-1 and TRBJ2-5, with TRBD2 matching over 10 bases. Trimming took 4 bases from V and 5 from J; bases not matched to a gene: 11. Germline values: CDR1 SGHRS, CDR2 YFSETQ. The CDR3 contains 16 residues.

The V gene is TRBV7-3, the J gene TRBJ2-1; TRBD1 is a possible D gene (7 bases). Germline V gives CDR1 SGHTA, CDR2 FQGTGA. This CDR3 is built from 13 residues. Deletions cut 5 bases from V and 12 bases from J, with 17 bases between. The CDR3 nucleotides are TGTGCCAGCAGCCAAGACAGGGAAGCGGGGCAGTTCTTC. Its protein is CASSQDREAGQFF.

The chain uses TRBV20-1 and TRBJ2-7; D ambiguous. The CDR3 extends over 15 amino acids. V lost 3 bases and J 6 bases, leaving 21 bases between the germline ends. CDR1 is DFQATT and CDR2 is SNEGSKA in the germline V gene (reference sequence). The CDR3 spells CSASPPTDGLPEQYF. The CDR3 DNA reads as TGCAGTGCTAGTCCCCCCACGGACGGGCTACCCGAGCAGTACTTC.

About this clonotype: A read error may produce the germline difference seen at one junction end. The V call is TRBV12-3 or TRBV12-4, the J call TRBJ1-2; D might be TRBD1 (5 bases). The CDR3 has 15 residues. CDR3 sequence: CAGSSRDPLNYGYTF. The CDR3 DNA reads TGTGCCGGCAGTTCGCGGGACCCGCTTAACTATGGCTACACCTTC.

CDR3: CASSEARRGNSPLHF. The DNA of the CDR3 is TGCGCCAGCAGCGAGGCACGAAGGGGGAATTCACCCCTCCACTTT. The rearrangement joins TRBV5-1 to TRBJ1-6; maybe TRBD1 (6 bases). CDR1 is SGHRS and CDR2 is YFSETQ in the germline V gene. The CDR3 totals 15 residues. Trimming removed 4 bases from V and 7 bases from J, with 15 bases in between.

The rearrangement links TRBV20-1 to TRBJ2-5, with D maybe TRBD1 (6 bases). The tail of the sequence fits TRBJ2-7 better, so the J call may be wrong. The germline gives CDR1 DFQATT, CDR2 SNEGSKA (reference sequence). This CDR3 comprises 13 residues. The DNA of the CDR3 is TGCAGTGCTAGAACAGGGATAGCCCACGAGCAGTACTTC. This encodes CSARTGIAHEQYF.

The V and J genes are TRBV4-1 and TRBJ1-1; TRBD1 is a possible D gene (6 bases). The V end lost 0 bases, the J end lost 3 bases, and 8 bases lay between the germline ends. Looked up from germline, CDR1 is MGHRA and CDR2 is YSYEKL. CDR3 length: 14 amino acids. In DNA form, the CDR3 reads TGCGCCAGCAGCCAAGATGGGGGCCACACTGAAGCTTTCTTT. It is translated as CASSQDGGHTEAFF.

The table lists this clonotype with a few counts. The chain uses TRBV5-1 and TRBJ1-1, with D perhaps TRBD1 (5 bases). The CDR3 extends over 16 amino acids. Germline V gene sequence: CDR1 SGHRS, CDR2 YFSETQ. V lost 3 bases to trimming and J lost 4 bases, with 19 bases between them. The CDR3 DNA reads TGCGCCAGCAGCTCGGGGAGCGGGGACGGGAGCACTGAAGCTTTCTTT. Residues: CASSSGSGDGSTEAFF.

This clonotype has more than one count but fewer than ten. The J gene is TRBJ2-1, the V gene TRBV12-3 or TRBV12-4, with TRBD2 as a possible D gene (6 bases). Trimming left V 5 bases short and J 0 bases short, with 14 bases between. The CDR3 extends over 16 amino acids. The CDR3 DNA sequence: TGTGCCAGCAGTCCCCCCGCGGGGAGCTCCTACAATGAGCAGTTCTTC. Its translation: CASSPPAGSSYNEQFF.